Below, 20 T cell receptor beta chains from the same sample are listed, as sequenced in a study of blood T cell repertoires in COVID-19. Produced via immunoSEQ multiplex PCR; TCRdb's table is partial and in-frame only. The repertoire consists of approximately 150,000 clones, with around 82% occurring once and the leading ten covering 4.5% to 7.5%. Input material: PBMCs or T cells enriched from blood (not recorded which). These receptors were taken from a man aged 35-49 years who had recovered from COVID-19.

The CDR3 spells CASSFPGNTEAFF. CDR3 coding DNA: TGTGCCAGCAGTTTTCCCGGGAACACTGAAGCTTTCTTT. This chain joins TRBV28 and TRBJ1-1; D gene unclear. Germline V CDR1 and CDR2: MDHEN, SYDVKM. The CDR3 is 13 amino acids. The ends were cut back, 3 bases at V and 1 base at J, with 6 bases in the middle. The whole variable domain, filled in from reference TRBV28 and TRBJ1-1, reads DVKVTQSSRYLVKRTGEKVFLECVQDMDHENMFWYRQDPGLGLRLIYFSYDVKMKEKGDIPEGYSVSREKKERFSLILESASTNQTSMYLCASSFPGNTEAFFGQGTRLTVV.

V gene TRBV20-1 combines with J gene TRBJ2-2, with TRBD1 as a possible D gene (7 bases). Germline V gene data show CDR1 as DFQATT and CDR2 as SNEGSKA (reference sequence). Trimming took 6 bases from V and 7 from J, leaving 9 bases between them. CDR3 length: 11 amino acids. The CDR3 nucleotides read TGCAGTGCGCAGGGGGGCGGGGAGCTGTTTTTT. Its protein product is CSAQGGGELFF.

The chain recombines TRBV11-2 with TRBJ2-5, with 7 bases that match TRBD1. CDR1 is SGHAT and CDR2 is FQNNGV in the germline V gene. V shed 5 bases and J 2 bases; nucleotides not matched to a gene: 11. There are 16 residues in the CDR3. The CDR3 here is CASSIGEGARQETQYF. CDR3 nucleotides: TGTGCCAGCAGCATAGGAGAGGGGGCGCGGCAAGAGACCCAGTACTTC.

The chain joins TRBV19 to TRBJ1-4; 7 positions match TRBD1. The CDR3 contains 16 residues. The ends lost 3 bases at V and 5 bases at J; junction bases unmatched: 9. CDR1 and CDR2 from the germline V gene are LNHDA and SQIVND (reference sequence). The CDR3 DNA sequence: TGTGCCAGTAGTATCCAGGGGGTGCTGCAAAATGAAAAACTGTTTTTT. Translated, it gives CASSIQGVLQNEKLFF. The variable domain in full, with the rest retrieved from reference TRBV19 and TRBJ1-4, is DGGITQSPKYLFRKEGQNVTLSCEQNLNHDAMYWYRQDPGQGLRLIYYSQIVNDFQKGDIAEGYSVSREKKESFPLTVTSAQKNPTAFYLCASSIQGVLQNEKLFFGSGTQLSVL.

The gene calls are TRBV6-5 and TRBJ1-2; D might be TRBD1 (5 bases). Germline V lookup: CDR1 MNHEY, CDR2 SVGAGI. There are 15 residues in the CDR3. Trimming removed 6 bases at V and 5 bases at J, with 19 bases between. CDR3 in DNA: TGTGCCAGCAGCACACTAACAGACAGAAGGTATGGCTACACCTTC. Encoded protein: CASSTLTDRRYGYTF.

The genes are TRBV7-3 and TRBJ1-1; weak D call: TRBD1 (5 bases). The CDR3 contains 13 residues. Germline V gene data show CDR1 as SGHTA and CDR2 as FQGTGA. The V and J ends lost 3 bases and 2 bases respectively, with 7 bases between them. The CDR3: CASSFGANTEAFF. The CDR3 nucleotides read TGTGCCAGCAGCTTTGGGGCCAACACTGAAGCTTTCTTT.

The V gene is TRBV27, the J gene TRBJ1-2; 8 positions agree with TRBD1. This CDR3 is 15 amino acids long. V gave up 3 bases and J gave up 2 bases; unmatched junction bases: 5. Germline V lookup: CDR1 MNHEY, CDR2 SMNVEV (reference sequence). CDR3 in amino acids: CASSFYRGSNYGYTF. The CDR3 region has the DNA TGTGCCAGCAGTTTCTACAGGGGGTCGAACTATGGCTACACCTTC.

This rearrangement joins TRBV19 to TRBJ1-1; possibly TRBD1 for D (6 bases). The ends were cut back, 10 bases at V and 6 bases at J, with 15 bases in the middle. CDR3 length: 12 amino acids. Germline CDR1 and CDR2: LNHDA and SQIVND (reference sequence). Written as DNA, the CDR3 is TGTGCCATTCCGGGGGGCGGGCCTGAAGCTTTCTTT. As protein: CAIPGGGPEAFF.

This clone was counted between two and nine times. This sequence joins TRBV19 and TRBJ2-3, with TRBD1 identical over 7 bases. The junction had 5 bases not matched to a gene; V was cut back by 7 bases and J by 1 base. Germline V gene data show CDR1 as LNHDA and CDR2 as SQIVND (reference sequence). The CDR3 sequence is 14 residues long. The CDR3 DNA is TGTGCCAGTAACGACAGGGAACGCACAGATACGCAGTATTTT. The encoded protein is CASNDRERTDTQYF.

This clone has more than one count but fewer than ten. V usage is TRBV5-1 and J usage is TRBJ1-1; perhaps TRBD1 as D (5 bases). V shed 7 bases and J shed 4 bases, with 14 bases lying between them. CDR3 length: 13 residues. The germline gives CDR1 SGHRS, CDR2 YFSETQ. This chain's CDR3 is CASFVQQGTEAFF. CDR3 sequence (DNA): TGCGCCAGCTTTGTGCAGCAGGGCACTGAAGCTTTCTTT. Complete variable domain (other parts from reference TRBV5-1 and TRBJ1-1): KAGVTQTPRYLIKTRGQQVTLSCSPISGHRSVSWYQQTPGQGLQFLFEYFSETQRNKGNFPGRFSGRQFSNSRSEMNVSTLELGDSALYLCASFVQQGTEAFFGQGTRLTVV.

This rearrangement joins TRBV5-1 to TRBJ1-2; 9 bases align to TRBD1. CDR1 and CDR2 (germline): SGHRS, YFSETQ. J was trimmed by 2 bases and V by 3 bases; bases with no gene match: 2. The CDR3 runs 14 residues. In DNA, the CDR3 is TGCGCCAGCAGCTCAGGGACAGGGAACTATGGCTACACCTTC. This sequence encodes CASSSGTGNYGYTF.

The rearrangement joins TRBV7-9 to TRBJ2-1; a weak D match, TRBD2 (6 bases). Germline V gene lookup returns CDR1 SEHNR and CDR2 FQNEAQ (reference sequence). The ends were cut back, 1 base at V and 8 bases at J, with 15 bases in the middle. The CDR3 loop spans 15 amino acids. CDR3 loop: CASSLGTSRTDEQFF. The DNA for the CDR3 is TGTGCCAGCAGCTTAGGCACTAGCAGAACAGATGAGCAGTTCTTC.

J is TRBJ2-7 and V is TRBV11-2; 9 bases agree with TRBD2. This CDR3 contains 15 residues. Germline V lookup: CDR1 SGHAT, CDR2 FQNNGV. The J segment lost 4 bases and the V segment lost 5 bases, leaving 9 bases of the junction unmatched. CDR3 sequence: CASSPAGGNFYEQYF. DNA of the CDR3: TGTGCCAGCAGCCCCGCGGGAGGGAACTTTTACGAGCAGTACTTC.

The chain is built from TRBV9 and TRBJ2-5; 12 nucleotides match TRBD1. The V segment lost 0 bases and the J segment 7 bases; nucleotides outside the gene matches: 7. CDR3 length equals 16 residues. Germline CDR1 reads SGDLS; CDR2 reads YYNGEE. For the CDR3, the DNA is TGTGCCAGCAGCGTAGATTCGGGACAGGGGGCTTGGACCCAGTACTTC. Translation: CASSVDSGQGAWTQYF.

V and J are TRBV6-5 and TRBJ1-5; D is possibly TRBD1 (5 bases). The CDR3 has 15 residues. Germline V lookup: CDR1 MNHEY, CDR2 SVGAGI. Trimming removed 5 bases from V and 5 bases from J, with 16 bases in between. The DNA of the CDR3 is TGTGCCAGCAGTCGGGGGGTAAATGGAGATCAGCCCCAGCATTTT. It codes for CASSRGVNGDQPQHF.

CDR3 coding DNA: TGTGCCAGCAGCGTCTGGGACAGGCCGGCCTCTGGGGCCAACGTCCTGACTTTC. It is translated as CASSVWDRPASGANVLTF. The rearrangement uses TRBV9 and TRBJ2-6, with TRBD1 matching over 8 bases. After removal of 2 bases from V and 0 bases from J, the junction contained 7 bases not matched to a gene. The germline gives CDR1 SGDLS, CDR2 YYNGEE. The CDR3 is 18 amino acids.

V gene TRBV3-1 (or the pseudogene TRBV3-2) combines with J gene TRBJ1-2, with D perhaps TRBD1 (5 bases). Germline CDR1 is LGHDT and CDR2 is YNNKEL (reference sequence). V shed 3 bases and J shed 0 bases, with 8 bases lying between them. CDR3 size: 14 residues. The CDR3 coding sequence is TGTGCCAGCAGCCACGGCAGGGCTAACTATGGCTACACCTTC. This sequence encodes CASSHGRANYGYTF.

This chain links TRBV21-1 with TRBJ2-1; whether TRBD1, the table's D call, matches the DNA was not checked. TRBV21-1 is given as a pseudogene. The CDR3 extends over 16 amino acids. CDR3 bases: TGTGCCAGCAGCAAAAGCTGGACAGGGGGAAACAATGAGCAGTTCTTC. The encoded protein is CASSKSWTGGNNEQFF.

On this clone: The sample holds other DNA sequences that translate to the same CDR3. The chain couples TRBV5-5 to TRBJ2-1, with 10 bases lining up with TRBD2. J lost 3 bases, V lost 3 bases, and 3 bases had no gene match. The CDR3 runs 15 residues. Germline V gives CDR1 SGHKS, CDR2 YYEKEE (reference sequence). CDR3 nucleotide sequence: TGTGCCAGCAGCTCACTAGCGGGGTTCTACAATGAGCAGTTCTTC. Its protein product is CASSSLAGFYNEQFF. Complete variable domain (other parts from reference TRBV5-5 and TRBJ2-1): DAGVTQSPTHLIKTRGQQVTLRCSPISGHKSVSWYQQVLGQGPQFIFQYYEKEERGRGNFPDRFSARQFPNYSSELNVNALLLGDSALYLCASSSLAGFYNEQFFGPGTRLTVL.

The chain combines TRBV5-1 with TRBJ1-3, with D possibly TRBD1 on 6 matching bases. The germline CDR1 and CDR2 sequences are SGHRS and YFSETQ. V was pared by 4 bases and J by 0 bases, with 14 bases between. CDR3 length: 16 residues. CDR3 bases: TGCGCCAGCAGCGCCGGCTGGACAGCCTCTGGAAACACCATATATTTT. Translating it yields CASSAGWTASGNTIYF.